This entry lists 25 T cell receptor beta chains sequenced from one sample in a study of PD-1 blockade in classical Hodgkin lymphoma. Assay used: immunoSEQ multiplex PCR; TCRdb lists only in-frame clones, some missing. In the table there are roughly 8,000 clones, roughly nine tenths of which are singletons. As for time point: cycle 4 day 1 (C4D1), after less than 7 weeks of nivolumab. In every patient, relapse followed autologous stem cell transplantation, while exposure to brentuximab vedotin differed. Sequenced here: peripheral blood mononuclear cells (PBMCs), sampled before the fourth cycle of nivolumab. Receptors originate from a human donor with classical Hodgkin lymphoma.

The gene calls are TRBV15 and TRBJ1-1; the match to TRBD1 covers 10 bases. Germline-derived CDR1 and CDR2 are LNHNV and YYDKDF (reference sequence). Unmatched junction bases numbered 6, after V lost 1 base and J lost 1 base. The CDR3 covers 17 residues. The CDR3 sequence: CATSRAGTGATNTEAFF. The DNA for the CDR3 is TGTGCCACCAGCAGAGCTGGGACAGGGGCCACGAACACTGAAGCTTTCTTT. Full variable domain (missing parts from reference TRBV15 and TRBJ1-1): DAMVIQNPRYQVTQFGKPVTLSCSQTLNHNVMYWYQQKSSQAPKLLFHYYDKDFNNEADTPDNFQSRRPNTSFCFLDIRSPGLGDTAMYLCATSRAGTGATNTEAFFGQGTRLTVV.

The chain couples TRBV7-2 to TRBJ2-1; the D gene is possibly TRBD1 (5 bases). The CDR3 sequence is 12 residues long. Trimming stripped 2 bases from V and 14 bases from J, with 13 bases between. Germline V lookup: CDR1 SGHTA, CDR2 FQGNSA. DNA for the CDR3: TGTGCCAGCAGCTTACTAGGGGATGGGGAGTTCTTC. This gives the protein CASSLLGDGEFF.

The V gene is TRBV6-1, the J gene TRBJ1-5; no clear D gene. The germline V gene has CDR1 MNHNS and CDR2 SASEGT. The CDR3 has 13 amino acids. V lost 9 bases to trimming and J lost 6 bases, with 15 bases between them. CDR3 in DNA: TGTGCCAGTTTAGATACTGCTCTTCAGCCCCAGCATTTT. This sequence encodes CASLDTALQPQHF.

The chain recombines TRBV19 with TRBJ2-3; D not certain. The CDR3 extends over 15 amino acids. Germline CDR1 and CDR2: LNHDA and SQIVND (reference sequence). V lost 6 bases and J lost 3, with 16 bases in between. The CDR3, as DNA: TGTGCCAGTAGCCAAGGACCTTCAGGAACAGATACGCAGTATTTT. Protein: CASSQGPSGTDTQYF.

The V gene is TRBV6-1, the J gene TRBJ2-1; tentatively, D is TRBD2 (6 bases). V was pared by 6 bases and J by 1 base, with 7 bases between. CDR1 MNHNS and CDR2 SASEGT come from the germline V gene. The CDR3 totals 13 residues. In DNA form, the CDR3 reads TGTGCCAGCAGGGACTATTCCTACAATGAGCAGTTCTTC. Amino acids: CASRDYSYNEQFF.

This chain connects TRBV7-3 to TRBJ1-6; D unclear. Germline CDR1 reads SGHTA; CDR2 reads FQGTGA. The V end lost 4 bases, the J end lost 8 bases, and 9 bases lay between the germline ends. The CDR3 covers 13 residues. The CDR3 region has the DNA TGTGCCAGCAGCTCCCGACGGGATTCACCCCTCCACTTT. It codes for CASSSRRDSPLHF.

This clone has only a few counts. The chain joins TRBV7-9 to TRBJ2-7, with 10 bases identical to TRBD1. The CDR3 runs 15 residues. J lost 5 bases, V lost 5 bases, and 9 bases had no gene match. CDR1 and CDR2 from the germline V gene are SEHNR and FQNEAQ (reference sequence). DNA for the CDR3: TGTGCCAGCAGCCCCCGGGACAGGGGAGGACACGAGCAGTACTTC. Protein product: CASSPRDRGGHEQYF.

This clone appeared once. This chain joins TRBV7-2 and TRBJ2-7; tentatively, D is TRBD2 (6 bases). Germline values: CDR1 SGHTA, CDR2 FQGNSA. The germline V and J ends were trimmed by 5 bases and 2 bases, with 16 bases remaining between them. The CDR3 is 15 residues long. The CDR3 DNA is TGTGCCAGCAGCGCCCCCGGGGGACGAGCCTACGAGCAGTACTTC. Amino acids: CASSAPGGRAYEQYF.

This clone was seen only a few times. The gene calls are TRBV18 and TRBJ2-1; 8 positions agree with TRBD2. The germline CDR1 and CDR2 sequences are KGHSH and LQKENI. The V gene end was trimmed by 0 bases and the J gene end by 0 bases; junction bases not matched to a gene: 1. There are 16 residues in the CDR3. The CDR3 nucleotides read TGTGCCAGCTCACCACCGGGGACTAGCTCCTACAATGAGCAGTTCTTC. This translates into CASSPPGTSSYNEQFF. Supplemented by reference TRBV18 and TRBJ2-1, the full variable domain reads NAGVMQNPRHLVRRRGQEARLRCSPMKGHSHVYWYRQLPEEGLKFMVYLQKENIIDESGMPKERFSAEFPKEGPSILRIQQVVRGDSAAYFCASSPPGTSSYNEQFFGPGTRLTVL.

This clone was seen once. V gene TRBV28 combines with J gene TRBJ1-5, with D perhaps matching TRBD1 (6 bases). The CDR3 is 16 amino acids. Germline V lookup: CDR1 MDHEN, CDR2 SYDVKM. V lost 3 bases and J lost 12, with 24 bases in between. Written as DNA, the CDR3 is TGTGCCAGCAGTTTGGGGCGGGGGGCAGCCGCAAGGAACCAGCATTTT. This gives the protein CASSLGRGAAARNQHF.

This clone came up once. The chain is built from TRBV7-6 and TRBJ1-1; D is ambiguous. The CDR3 is made up of 13 amino acids. From germline, CDR1 is SGHVS and CDR2 FNYEAQ. Deletions cut 5 bases from V and 0 bases from J, with 7 bases between. CDR3 residues: CASSRDLNTEAFF. CDR3 bases: TGTGCCAGCAGCCGGGATCTGAACACTGAAGCTTTCTTT.

The chain couples TRBV2 to TRBJ2-1; 9 bases map to TRBD2. The trim removed 7 bases at V and 5 bases at J, leaving 6 bases unmatched. The CDR3 totals 14 residues. Germline V lookup: CDR1 SNHLY, CDR2 FYNNEI. Written as DNA, the CDR3 is TGTGCCAGCAAGGGAGCGGGAGGTGACAATGAGCAGTTCTTC. This translates into CASKGAGGDNEQFF.

A single count supports this clone. This chain uses TRBV11-2 with TRBJ2-3; 8 bases line up with TRBD2. Per germline, CDR1 SGHAT and CDR2 FQNNGV. The CDR3 has 19 amino acids. With V trimmed by 0 bases and J by 0 bases, 11 bases remained unmatched. Here the CDR3 DNA reads TGTGCCAGCAGCTTAGATTCCCTTCTTCGGGAGGGGAGCACAGATACGCAGTATTTT. As protein: CASSLDSLLREGSTDTQYF.

The V gene is TRBV6-1, the J gene TRBJ2-2; D perhaps matches TRBD1 (5 bases). Germline lookup yields CDR1 MNHNS and CDR2 SASEGT. This CDR3 has 13 amino acids. V gave up 5 bases and J gave up 5 bases, with 9 bases separating them. This CDR3 is CASSTGWTGELFF. CDR3 nucleotides: TGTGCCAGCAGTACAGGCTGGACCGGGGAGCTGTTTTTT.

V usage is TRBV6-6 and J usage is TRBJ2-1; the match to TRBD2 covers 8 bases. The CDR3 is 13 amino acids. V shed 5 bases, J shed 6 bases, and the junction held 3 bases outside the gene matches. Germline CDR1 MNHNY, CDR2 SVGAGI (reference sequence). As DNA, the CDR3 is TGTGCCAGCAGTATAGCGGGACCCAATGAGCAGTTCTTC. Protein: CASSIAGPNEQFF.

The chain couples TRBV11-2 to TRBJ2-1; TRBD2 matches 12 bases. The junction had 2 bases not matched to a gene; V was cut back by 3 bases and J by 5 bases. CDR3 length: 15 amino acids. Germline values: CDR1 SGHAT, CDR2 FQNNGV. CDR3 in amino acids: CASSFRLAGDNEQFF. The CDR3 region has the DNA TGTGCCAGCAGCTTCAGACTAGCGGGAGACAATGAGCAGTTCTTC.

This clone was counted once. The chain couples TRBV18 to TRBJ2-6; D is unclear. Per germline, CDR1 KGHSH and CDR2 LQKENI. The CDR3 length is 17 residues. Trimming removed 3 bases from V and 0 bases from J, with 12 bases in between. The chain's CDR3 is CASSPRSPNSGANVLTF. CDR3 sequence (DNA): TGTGCCAGCTCACCCCGGAGCCCGAACTCTGGGGCCAACGTCCTGACTTTC.

The rearrangement joins TRBV4-2 to TRBJ1-4; D may be TRBD1 (5 bases). Germline V CDR1 and CDR2: LGHNA, YNFKEQ. V gave up 5 bases and J gave up 4 bases, with 17 bases separating them. This CDR3 is 16 amino acids long. In DNA, the CDR3 is TGTGCCAGCAGCTCCGGCACCGGGACGATTAATGAAAAACTGTTTTTT. Translated: CASSSGTGTINEKLFF.

The chain has TRBV19 and TRBJ1-2; 9 bases agree with TRBD1. The CDR3 has 14 amino acids. The V gene's germline CDR1 is LNHDA and CDR2 SQIVND (reference sequence). The trim removed 5 bases at V and 3 bases at J, leaving 4 bases unmatched. CDR3 amino acids: CASSGDRVDYGYTF. The CDR3 region has the DNA TGTGCCAGTAGTGGGGACAGGGTCGACTATGGCTACACCTTC.

The chain is built from TRBV27 and TRBJ2-3; 8 positions match TRBD1. Germline CDR1 MNHEY, CDR2 SMNVEV (reference sequence). The CDR3 contains 15 residues. The J segment lost 1 base and the V segment lost 6 bases, leaving 6 bases of the junction unmatched. CDR3 nucleotide sequence: TGTGCCAGCAGGGGACCGGGACAGGGCACAGATACGCAGTATTTT. The encoded protein is CASRGPGQGTDTQYF.

This clone appeared once. The genes are TRBV5-4 and TRBJ2-7, with 11 bases that match TRBD2. Germline V gives CDR1 SGHNT, CDR2 YYREEE (reference sequence). After removal of 0 bases from V and 7 bases from J, the junction contained 6 bases not matched to a gene. CDR3 length: 15 residues. The CDR3 sequence: CASSLGGTSGLEQYF. As DNA, the CDR3 is TGTGCCAGCAGCTTGGGGGGGACTAGCGGCTTGGAGCAGTACTTC.

This chain connects TRBV5-1 to TRBJ2-1; 7 bases match TRBD2. This CDR3 has 19 residues. Germline V gene data show CDR1 as SGHRS and CDR2 as YFSETQ. The V and J ends lost 4 bases and 0 bases, in that order; junction bases with no gene match: 16. CDR3: CASSSRRGSGHLSYNEQFF. CDR3 nucleotide sequence: TGCGCCAGCAGCAGCCGCCGTGGTAGCGGGCACCTCTCCTACAATGAGCAGTTCTTC.

The genes are TRBV18 and TRBJ2-7; 7 nucleotides line up with TRBD2. The CDR3 consists of 17 residues. J was trimmed by 0 bases and V by 3 bases; bases with no gene match: 11. Germline values: CDR1 KGHSH, CDR2 LQKENI. The CDR3 sequence: CASSPPPSGKSSYEQYF. In DNA form, the CDR3 reads TGTGCCAGCTCACCCCCGCCTAGCGGCAAAAGCTCCTACGAGCAGTACTTC.

The chain is built from TRBV7-2 and TRBJ2-1; 8 bases line up with TRBD2. This CDR3 comprises 16 residues. J gave up 0 bases and V 5 bases, and 6 bases lay outside the gene matches. Germline CDR1 reads SGHTA; CDR2 reads FQGNSA. CDR3 in DNA: TGTGCCAGCAGCCTCACTAGCGGCATCTCCTACAATGAGCAGTTCTTC. As protein: CASSLTSGISYNEQFF.

As to this clone: Other nucleotide sequences in the sample specify the same CDR3. This chain joins TRBV7-2 and TRBJ1-1; the D is unclear. The germline V gene encodes CDR1 SGHTA and CDR2 FQGNSA. The CDR3 length is 14 residues. The V end lost 1 base, the J end lost 1 base, and 7 bases lay between the germline ends. As DNA, the CDR3 is TGTGCCAGCAGCTTAGATGTGAGGAACACTGAAGCTTTCTTT. Protein sequence: CASSLDVRNTEAFF.